This T cell receptor beta chain was identified during a study of identifying expanded T cells in peripheral blood. During the collection period, no donor immune events like infections were recorded. Study-wide results and caveats: Technical replicates showed around 1.1 changed clones; two weeks roughly 16; four weeks 19. Clone count variance between roughly 2-week samples rose with total template count.

Notes on this clone: The antigen remains undetermined.

Some clones are missing from TCRdb's copy, which holds only in-frame ones; the method was immunoSEQ multiplex PCR. The sample records about 58,000 clones, roughly 89% being singletons. The germline V gene has CDR1 SGHRS and CDR2 YFSETQ. The CDR3 consists of 14 residues. J lost 5 bases, V lost 5 bases, and 6 bases had no gene match. The J gene is TRBJ1-1, the V gene TRBV5-1, with 10 bases fitting TRBD1. This sequence was found in a person between 18 and 69 years old in good health. Sequenced material: blood. The CDR3 sequence: CASSTGTGVTEAFF. The CDR3 DNA reads as TGCGCCAGCAGTACCGGGACAGGGGTAACTGAAGCTTTCTTT.